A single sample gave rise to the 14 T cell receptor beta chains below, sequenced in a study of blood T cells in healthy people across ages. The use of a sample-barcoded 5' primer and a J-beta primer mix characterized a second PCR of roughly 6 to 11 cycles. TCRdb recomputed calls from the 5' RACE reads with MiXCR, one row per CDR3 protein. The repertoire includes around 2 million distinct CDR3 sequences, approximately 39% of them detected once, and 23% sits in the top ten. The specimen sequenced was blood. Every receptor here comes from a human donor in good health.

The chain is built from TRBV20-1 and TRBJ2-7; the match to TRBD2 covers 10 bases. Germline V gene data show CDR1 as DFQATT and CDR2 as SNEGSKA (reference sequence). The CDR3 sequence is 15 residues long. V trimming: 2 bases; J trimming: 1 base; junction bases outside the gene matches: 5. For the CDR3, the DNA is TGCAGTGCTAGATCCGGACTAGCGGAGTCCTACGAGCAGTACTTC. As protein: CSARSGLAESYEQYF.

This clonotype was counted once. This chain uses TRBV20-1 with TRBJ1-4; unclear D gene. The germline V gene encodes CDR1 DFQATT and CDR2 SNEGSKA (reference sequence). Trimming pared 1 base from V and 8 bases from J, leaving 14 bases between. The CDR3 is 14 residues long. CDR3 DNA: TGCAGTGCTAGAGCTAGCGGAGGAGGCGAAAAACTGTTTTTT. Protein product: CSARASGGGEKLFF.

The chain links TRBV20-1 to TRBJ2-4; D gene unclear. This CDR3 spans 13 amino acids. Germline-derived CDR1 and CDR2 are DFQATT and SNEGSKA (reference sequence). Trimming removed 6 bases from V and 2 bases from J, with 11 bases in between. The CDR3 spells CSARLGPKNIQYF. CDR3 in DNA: TGCAGTGCGCGACTCGGACCCAAAAACATTCAGTACTTC.

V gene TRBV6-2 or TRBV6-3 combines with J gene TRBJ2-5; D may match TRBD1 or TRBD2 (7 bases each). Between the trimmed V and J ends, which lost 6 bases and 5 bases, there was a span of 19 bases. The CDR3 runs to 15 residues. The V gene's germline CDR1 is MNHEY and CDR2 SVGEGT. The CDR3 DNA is TGTGCCAGCAGCCATCGGGGAGGGGGCGCGGAGACCCAGTACTTC. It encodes CASSHRGGGAETQYF.

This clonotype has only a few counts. CDR3 amino acids: CSVDPGETQYF. CDR3 bases: TGCAGCGTTGACCCCGGTGAGACCCAGTACTTC. V is TRBV29-1 and J is TRBJ2-5; D gene ambiguous. Germline CDR1 reads SQVTM; CDR2 reads ANQGSEA. The CDR3 extends over 11 amino acids. Trimming took off 3 bases at V and 5 bases at J, with 7 bases between the two ends.

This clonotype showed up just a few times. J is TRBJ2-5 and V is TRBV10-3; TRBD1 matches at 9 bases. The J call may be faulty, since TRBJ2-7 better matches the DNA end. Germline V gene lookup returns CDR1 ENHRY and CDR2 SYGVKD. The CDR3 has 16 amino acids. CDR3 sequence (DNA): TGTGCCATCAGTGAGTCTCGGGACAGGGCGGTTCACGAGCAGTACTTC. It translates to CAISESRDRAVHEQYF.

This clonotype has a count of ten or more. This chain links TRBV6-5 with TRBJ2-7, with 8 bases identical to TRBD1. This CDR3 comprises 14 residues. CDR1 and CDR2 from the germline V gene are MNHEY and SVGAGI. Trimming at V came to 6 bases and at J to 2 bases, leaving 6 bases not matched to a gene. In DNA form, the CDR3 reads TGTGCCAGCAGCCGAGGACAGGGCCCCTACGAGCAGTACTTC. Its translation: CASSRGQGPYEQYF.

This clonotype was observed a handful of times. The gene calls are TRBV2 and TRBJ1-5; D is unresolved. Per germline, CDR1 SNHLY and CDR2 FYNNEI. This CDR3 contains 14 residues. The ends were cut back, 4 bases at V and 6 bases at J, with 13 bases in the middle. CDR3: CASSGILTSQPQHF. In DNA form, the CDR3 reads TGTGCCAGCAGTGGAATCCTCACAAGTCAGCCCCAGCATTTT.

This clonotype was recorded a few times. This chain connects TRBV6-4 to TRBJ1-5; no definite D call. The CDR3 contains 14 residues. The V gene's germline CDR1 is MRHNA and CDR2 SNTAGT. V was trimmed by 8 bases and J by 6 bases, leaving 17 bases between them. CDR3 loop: CASGMTWGVQPQHF. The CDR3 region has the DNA TGTGCCAGCGGAATGACGTGGGGAGTTCAGCCCCAGCATTTT.

Written as DNA, the CDR3 is TGTGCCAGCAGTTACTCGGAAACTAGCTCCCCAGATACGCAGTATTTT. Amino acid sequence: CASSYSETSSPDTQYF. The gene calls are TRBV6-2 or TRBV6-3 and TRBJ2-3, with a weak D call TRBD2 (6 bases). From germline, CDR1 is MNHEY and CDR2 SVGEGT. The V end was cut by 0 bases, the J end by 4 bases, with 14 bases between. The CDR3 is 16 residues long.

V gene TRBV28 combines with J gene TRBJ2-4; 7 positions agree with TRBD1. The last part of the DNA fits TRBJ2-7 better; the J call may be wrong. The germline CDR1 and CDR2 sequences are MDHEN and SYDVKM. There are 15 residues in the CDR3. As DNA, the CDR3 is TGTGCCAGCCATGAATGGACAGGTAGTTCCTACGAGCAGTACTTC. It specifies CASHEWTGSSYEQYF.

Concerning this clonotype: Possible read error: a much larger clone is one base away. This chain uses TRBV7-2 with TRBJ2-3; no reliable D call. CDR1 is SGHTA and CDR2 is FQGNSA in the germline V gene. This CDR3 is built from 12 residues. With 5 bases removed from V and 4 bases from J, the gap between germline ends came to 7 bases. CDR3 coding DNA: TGTGCCAGCAGCGAAGTTGCAGATACGCAGTATTTT. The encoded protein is CASSEVADTQYF.

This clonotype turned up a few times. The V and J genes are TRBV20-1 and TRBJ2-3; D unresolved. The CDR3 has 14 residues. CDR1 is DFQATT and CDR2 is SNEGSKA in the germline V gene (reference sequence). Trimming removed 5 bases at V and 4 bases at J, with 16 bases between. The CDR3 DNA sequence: TGCAGTGCTGAAAGGTTAGCTTTCGCAGATACGCAGTATTTT. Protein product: CSAERLAFADTQYF.

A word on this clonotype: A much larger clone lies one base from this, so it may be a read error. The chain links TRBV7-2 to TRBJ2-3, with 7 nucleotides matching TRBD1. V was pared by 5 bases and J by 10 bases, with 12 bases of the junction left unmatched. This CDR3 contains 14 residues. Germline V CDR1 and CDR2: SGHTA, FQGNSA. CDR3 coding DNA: TGTGCCAGCAGCCTTGGGACAGTTGGGGATGCGCAGTATTTT. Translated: CASSLGTVGDAQYF.